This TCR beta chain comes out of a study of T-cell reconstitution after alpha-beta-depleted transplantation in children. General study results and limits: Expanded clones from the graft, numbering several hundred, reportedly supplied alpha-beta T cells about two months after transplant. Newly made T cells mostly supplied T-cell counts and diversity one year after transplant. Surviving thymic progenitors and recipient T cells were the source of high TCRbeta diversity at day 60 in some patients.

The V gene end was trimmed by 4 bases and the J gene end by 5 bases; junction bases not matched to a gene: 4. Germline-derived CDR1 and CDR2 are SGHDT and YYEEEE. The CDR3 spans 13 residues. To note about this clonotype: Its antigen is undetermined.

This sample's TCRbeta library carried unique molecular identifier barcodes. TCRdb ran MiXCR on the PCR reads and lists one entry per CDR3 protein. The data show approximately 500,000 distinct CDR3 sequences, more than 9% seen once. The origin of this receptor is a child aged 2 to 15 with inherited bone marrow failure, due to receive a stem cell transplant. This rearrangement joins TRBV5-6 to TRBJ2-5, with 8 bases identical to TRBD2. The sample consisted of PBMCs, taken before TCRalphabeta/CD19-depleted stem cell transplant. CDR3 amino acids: CASSPSSGETQYF. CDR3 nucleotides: TGTGCCAGCAGCCCCTCTAGCGGGGAGACCCAGTACTTC. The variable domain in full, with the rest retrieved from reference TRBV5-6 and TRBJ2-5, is DAGVTQSPTHLIKTRGQQVTLRCSPKSGHDTVSWYQQALGQGPQFIFQYYEEEERQRGNFPDRFSGHQFPNYSSELNVNALLLGDSALYLCASSPSSGETQYFGPGTRLLVL.